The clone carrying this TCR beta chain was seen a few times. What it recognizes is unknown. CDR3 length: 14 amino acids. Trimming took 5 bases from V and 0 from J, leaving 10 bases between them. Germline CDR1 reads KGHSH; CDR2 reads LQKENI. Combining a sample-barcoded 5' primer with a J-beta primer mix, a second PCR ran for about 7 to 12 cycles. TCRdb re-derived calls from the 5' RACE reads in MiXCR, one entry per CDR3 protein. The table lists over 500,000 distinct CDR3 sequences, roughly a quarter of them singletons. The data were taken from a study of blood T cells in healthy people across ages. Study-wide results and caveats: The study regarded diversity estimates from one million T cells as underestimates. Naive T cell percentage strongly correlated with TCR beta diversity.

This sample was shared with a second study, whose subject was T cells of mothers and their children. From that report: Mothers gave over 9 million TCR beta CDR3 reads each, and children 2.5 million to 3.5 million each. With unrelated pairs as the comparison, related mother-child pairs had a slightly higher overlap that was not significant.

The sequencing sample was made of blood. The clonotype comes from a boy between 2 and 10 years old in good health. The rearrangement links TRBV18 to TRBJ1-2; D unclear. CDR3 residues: CASSLVEANYGYTF. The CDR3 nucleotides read TGTGCCAGCTCATTGGTCGAGGCTAACTATGGCTACACCTTC.